This T cell receptor (beta chain) was profiled in a study of CD8 T cells in ankylosing spondylitis. Whole-study results and caveats: Disease-linked clones were found to be CD8+ and relatively rare in peripheral blood. One TCR beta motif, made up of about 8 highly homologous variants, appeared characteristic of ankylosing spondylitis blood. Some of the motif variants had earlier been found in reactive arthritis patients' fluid and blood.

TCRdb ran MiXCR on the 5' RACE reads and lists one entry per CDR3 protein. The sample contains some 37,000 distinct CDR3 sequences, more than 9.5% of which appear only once. This clonotype was counted many times. Its antigen remains unidentified. The sample comprised synovial fluid, either unsorted or a sorted T cell fraction (not recorded which). The receptor's source is a male donor with ankylosing spondylitis.

The CDR3: CAISVSGLETQYF. The CDR3 DNA is TGTGCCATCAGTGTTTCAGGGTTGGAGACCCAGTACTTC. V usage is TRBV10-3 and J usage is TRBJ2-5; possible D gene TRBD1, 5 bases. The germline CDR1 and CDR2 sequences are ENHRY and SYGVKD. The CDR3 has 13 residues. V shed 4 bases and J shed 5 bases, with 11 bases lying between them.